The entry below gives a single TCR beta chain sequence along with its context. Its antigen is not known. This sample is part of a study of shared clonotypes between healthy human individuals. Across the study: Those who served as donors were a couple of women and a few men between the ages of 18 and 49. Study findings and constraints: Naive subsets generally exceeded memory subsets in estimated richness.

Trimming took 3 bases from V and 3 from J, leaving 7 bases between them. CDR1 and CDR2 (germline): SEHNR, FQNEAQ (reference sequence). The length of the CDR3 is 13 residues. TCRdb keeps only in-frame clones here, not all; method: immunoSEQ multiplex PCR. This sample has millions of clones, with about 92% found just once. Investigators divided CD4+ cells into CD45RA+ naive and CD45RA-negative memory subsets. Sequences were obtained from naive CD4+ T cells sorted from blood. The subset is: CD45RA+ positively selected. This rearrangement joins TRBV7-9 to TRBJ2-3; unclear D gene. This receptor was identified in a man aged 18 to 30 in good health. The CDR3 DNA is TGTGCCAGCAGCTTCGGACCGACAGATACGCAGTATTTT. Its protein is CASSFGPTDTQYF.